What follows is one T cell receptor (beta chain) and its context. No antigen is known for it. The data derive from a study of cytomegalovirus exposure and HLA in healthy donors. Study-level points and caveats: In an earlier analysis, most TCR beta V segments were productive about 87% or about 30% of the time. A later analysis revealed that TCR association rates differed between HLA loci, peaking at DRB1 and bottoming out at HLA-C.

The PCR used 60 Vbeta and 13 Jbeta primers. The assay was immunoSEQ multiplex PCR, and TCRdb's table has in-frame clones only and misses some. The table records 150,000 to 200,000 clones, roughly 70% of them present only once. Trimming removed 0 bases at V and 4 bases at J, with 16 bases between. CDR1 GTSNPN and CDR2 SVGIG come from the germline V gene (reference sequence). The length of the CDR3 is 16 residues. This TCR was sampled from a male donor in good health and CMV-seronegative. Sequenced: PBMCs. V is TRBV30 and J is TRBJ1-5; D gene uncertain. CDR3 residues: CAWSVTGISANQPQHF. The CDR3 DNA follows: TGTGCCTGGAGTGTAACGGGGATTAGTGCGAATCAGCCCCAGCATTTT.